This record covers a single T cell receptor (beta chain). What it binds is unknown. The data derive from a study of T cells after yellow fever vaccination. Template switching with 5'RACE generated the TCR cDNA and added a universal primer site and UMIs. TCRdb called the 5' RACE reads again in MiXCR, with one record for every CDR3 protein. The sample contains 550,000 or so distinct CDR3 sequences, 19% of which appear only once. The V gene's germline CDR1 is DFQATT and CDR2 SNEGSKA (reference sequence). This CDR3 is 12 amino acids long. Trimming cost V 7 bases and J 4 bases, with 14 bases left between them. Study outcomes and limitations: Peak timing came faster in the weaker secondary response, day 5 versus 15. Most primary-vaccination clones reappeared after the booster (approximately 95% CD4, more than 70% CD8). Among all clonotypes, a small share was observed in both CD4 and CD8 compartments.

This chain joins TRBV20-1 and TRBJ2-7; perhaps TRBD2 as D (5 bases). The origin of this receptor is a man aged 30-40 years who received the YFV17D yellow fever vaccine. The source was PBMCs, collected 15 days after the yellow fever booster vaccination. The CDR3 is CSGLIDHYEQYF. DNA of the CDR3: TGCAGTGGACTAATCGACCATTACGAGCAGTACTTC.